This T cell receptor (beta chain) was identified during a study of identical twins. This CDR3 region has 15 residues. The V end lost 5 bases, the J end lost 7 bases, and 15 bases lay between the germline ends. Findings and limits, study-wide: Twins' surplus sharing was weaker for beta out-of-frame sequences.

MiXCR was run by TCRdb on the 5' RACE reads, yielding one entry per CDR3 protein. The table records hundreds of thousands of distinct CDR3 sequences, around 7.5% of them present only once. With respect to this clonotype: Its target is unknown.

These data also featured in a second study, about yellow fever vaccine responses in identical twins.

The receptor was isolated from a woman in her late teens or twenties in good health. Sequenced sample: PBMCs. The chain carries TRBV12-3 or TRBV12-4 and TRBJ1-6; D ambiguous. CDR3 in amino acids: CASSRSAAPNSPLHF. CDR3 bases: TGTGCCAGCAGTAGAAGTGCCGCCCCAAATTCACCCCTCCACTTT.